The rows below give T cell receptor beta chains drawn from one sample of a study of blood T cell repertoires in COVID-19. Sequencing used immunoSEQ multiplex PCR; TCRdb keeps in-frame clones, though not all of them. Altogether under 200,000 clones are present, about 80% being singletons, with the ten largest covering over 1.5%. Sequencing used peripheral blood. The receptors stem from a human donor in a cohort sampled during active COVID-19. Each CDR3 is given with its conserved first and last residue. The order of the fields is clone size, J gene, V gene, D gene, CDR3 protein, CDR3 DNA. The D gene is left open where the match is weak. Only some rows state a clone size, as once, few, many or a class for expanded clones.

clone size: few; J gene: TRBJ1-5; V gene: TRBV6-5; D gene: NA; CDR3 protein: CASRGRVVPQHF; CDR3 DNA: TGTGCCAGCAGGGGCAGGGTAGTTCCCCAGCATTTT
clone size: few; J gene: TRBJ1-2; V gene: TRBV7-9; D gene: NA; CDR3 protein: CASLSNYGYTF; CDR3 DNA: TGTGCCAGCCTCTCTAACTATGGCTACACCTTC
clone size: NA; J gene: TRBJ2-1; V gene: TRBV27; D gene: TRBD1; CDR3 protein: CASSLSGTVNEQFF; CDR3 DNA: TGTGCCAGCAGTTTATCCGGGACAGTCAATGAGCAGTTCTTC
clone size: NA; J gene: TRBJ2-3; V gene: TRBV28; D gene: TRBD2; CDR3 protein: CASSNGLAGGPSTDTQYF; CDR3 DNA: TGTGCCAGCAGTAACGGACTAGCGGGAGGGCCAAGCACAGATACGCAGTATTTT
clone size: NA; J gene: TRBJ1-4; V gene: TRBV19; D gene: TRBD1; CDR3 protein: CASRTPGGREKLFF; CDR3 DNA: TGTGCCAGTAGGACTCCAGGGGGAAGAGAAAAACTGTTTTTT
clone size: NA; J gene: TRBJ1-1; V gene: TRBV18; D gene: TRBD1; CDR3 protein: CASSPDRGTEAFF; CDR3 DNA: TGTGCCAGCTCACCGGACAGGGGCACTGAAGCTTTCTTT
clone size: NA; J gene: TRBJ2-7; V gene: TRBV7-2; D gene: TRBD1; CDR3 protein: CASSFVTGDEQYF; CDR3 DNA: TGTGCCAGCAGCTTTGTGACAGGGGACGAGCAGTACTTC
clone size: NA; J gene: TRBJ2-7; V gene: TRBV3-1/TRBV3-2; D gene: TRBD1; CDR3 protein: CASSQDRQTGQGASDEQYF; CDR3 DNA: TGTGCCAGCAGCCAAGATCGGCAGACCGGACAGGGGGCAAGTGACGAGCAGTACTTC
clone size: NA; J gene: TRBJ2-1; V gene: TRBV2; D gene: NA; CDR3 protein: CASRVLETVYNEQFF; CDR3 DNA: TGTGCCAGCAGGGTCCTGGAGACGGTCTACAATGAGCAGTTCTTC
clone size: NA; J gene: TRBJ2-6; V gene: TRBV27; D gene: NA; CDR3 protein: CASSFRRVGGANVLTF; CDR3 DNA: TGTGCCAGCAGTTTTCGCAGGGTAGGTGGGGCCAACGTCCTGACTTTC
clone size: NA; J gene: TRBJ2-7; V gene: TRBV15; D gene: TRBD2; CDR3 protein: CATSLRLAGEHEQYF; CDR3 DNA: TGTGCCACCAGCCTAAGACTAGCGGGAGAGCACGAGCAGTACTTC
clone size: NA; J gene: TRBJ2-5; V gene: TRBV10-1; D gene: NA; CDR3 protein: CASSAQIQETQYF; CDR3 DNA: TGCGCCAGCAGTGCCCAAATCCAAGAGACCCAGTACTTC
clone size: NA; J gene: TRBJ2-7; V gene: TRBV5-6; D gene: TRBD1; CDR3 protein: CASLVRTGGNEQYF; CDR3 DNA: TGTGCCAGCTTGGTTCGGACAGGGGGTAACGAGCAGTACTTC
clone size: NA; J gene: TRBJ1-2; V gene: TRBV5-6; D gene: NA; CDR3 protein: CASSFFTPRSRTNYGYTF; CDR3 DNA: TGTGCCAGCAGCTTTTTTACCCCCCGCAGCAGGACTAACTATGGCTACACCTTC
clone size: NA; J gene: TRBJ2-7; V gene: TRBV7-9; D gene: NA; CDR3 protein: CASSLALVDNEQYF; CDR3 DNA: TGTGCCAGCAGCTTAGCTCTAGTAGATAACGAGCAGTACTTC
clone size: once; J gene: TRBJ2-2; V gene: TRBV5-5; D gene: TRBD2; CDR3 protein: CASSRGGLGGELFF; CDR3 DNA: TGTGCCAGCAGCCGGGGGGGCCTAGGCGGGGAGCTGTTTTTT
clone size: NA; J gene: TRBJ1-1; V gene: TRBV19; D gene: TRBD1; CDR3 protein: CASSPSRDRGRRTEAFF; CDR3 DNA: TGTGCCAGTAGCCCATCCCGGGACAGGGGGCGACGGACTGAAGCTTTCTTT
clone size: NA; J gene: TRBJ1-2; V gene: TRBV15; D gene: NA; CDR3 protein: CATTEGGYGYTF; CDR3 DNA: TGTGCCACCACTGAGGGAGGGTATGGCTACACCTTC
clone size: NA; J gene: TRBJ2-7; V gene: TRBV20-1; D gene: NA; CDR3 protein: CSASPRVVAYEQYF; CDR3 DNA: TGCAGTGCTAGTCCGCGGGTGGTTGCCTACGAGCAGTACTTC
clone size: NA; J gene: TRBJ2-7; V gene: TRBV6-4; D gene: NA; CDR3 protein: CASSDSKHTSYEQYF; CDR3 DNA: TGTGCCAGCAGTGACTCGAAACACACATCCTACGAGCAGTACTTC
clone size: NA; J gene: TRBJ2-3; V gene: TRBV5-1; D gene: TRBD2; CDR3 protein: CASSFSLAGRTDTQYF; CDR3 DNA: TGCGCCAGCAGCTTTTCCCTAGCGGGACGCACAGATACGCAGTATTTT
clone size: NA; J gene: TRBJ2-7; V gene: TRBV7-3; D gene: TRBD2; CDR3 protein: CASSLTTTSGDEQYF; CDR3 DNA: TGTGCCAGCAGCTTAACGACGACTAGCGGCGACGAGCAGTACTTC
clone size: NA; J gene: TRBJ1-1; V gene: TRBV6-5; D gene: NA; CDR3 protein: CASTKNTEAFF; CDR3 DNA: TGTGCCAGCACCAAGAACACTGAAGCTTTCTTT
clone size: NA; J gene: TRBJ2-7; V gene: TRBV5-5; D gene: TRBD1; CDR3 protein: CASSSKPGQPISEQYF; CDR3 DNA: TGTGCCAGCAGCTCCAAACCGGGACAGCCCATCTCCGAGCAGTACTTC
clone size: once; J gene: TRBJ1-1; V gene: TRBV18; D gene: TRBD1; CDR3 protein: CASSPPADRDWAFF; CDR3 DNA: TGTGCCAGCTCACCCCCAGCTGACAGGGACTGGGCTTTCTTT
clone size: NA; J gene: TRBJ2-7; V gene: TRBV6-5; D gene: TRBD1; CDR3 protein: CASSYRDRGGYEQYF; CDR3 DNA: TGTGCCAGCAGTTACCGGGACAGGGGGGGTTACGAGCAGTACTTC
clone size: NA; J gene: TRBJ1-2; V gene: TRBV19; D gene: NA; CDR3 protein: CASSINPGLTNYGYTF; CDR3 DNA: TGTGCCAGTAGTATAAACCCTGGACTGACGAACTATGGCTACACCTTC
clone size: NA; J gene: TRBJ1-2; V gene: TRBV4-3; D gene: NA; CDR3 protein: CASSQVTGSRGYTF; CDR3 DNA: TGCGCCAGCAGCCAAGTCACCGGGAGTAGAGGCTACACCTTC
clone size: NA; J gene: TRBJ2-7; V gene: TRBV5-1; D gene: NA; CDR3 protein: CASSPRQSSYEQYF; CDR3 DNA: TGCGCCAGCAGTCCGAGACAGAGCTCCTACGAGCAGTACTTC